These 30 T cell receptor beta chains originate from one sample sequenced in a study of T cells after yellow fever vaccination. TCRdb redid the calling of the 5' RACE reads with MiXCR, one entry per CDR3 protein. The table lists approximately 350,000 distinct CDR3 sequences, 9.5% to 13% of them singletons, with less than 20% in the top ten. The sequences come from PBMCs, collected on the day of the first yellow fever vaccination. Every receptor here comes from a man between 18 and 35 years old who received the YFV17D yellow fever vaccine.

The rearrangement uses TRBV2 and TRBJ2-7, with TRBD1 matching over 10 bases. After removal of 9 bases from V and 2 bases from J, the junction contained 10 bases not matched to a gene. CDR1 and CDR2 (germline): SNHLY, FYNNEI. The CDR3 totals 15 residues. The CDR3, as DNA: TGTGCCAGACTAGATCCGGGACAGGGGACCTACGAGCAGTACTTC. Encoded protein: CARLDPGQGTYEQYF. Together with reference TRBV2 and TRBJ2-7, the CDR3 gives the full variable domain: EPEVTQTPSHQVTQMGQEVILRCVPISNHLYFYWYRQILGQKVEFLVSFYNNEISEKSEIFDDQFSVERPDGSNFTLKIRSTKLEDSAMYFCARLDPGQGTYEQYFGPGTRLTVT.

J is TRBJ2-3 and V is TRBV29-1; unclear D gene. Trimming removed 3 bases at V and 3 bases at J, with 4 bases between. The CDR3 length is 11 residues. Germline-derived CDR1 and CDR2 are SQVTM and ANQGSEA. The CDR3 bases are TGCAGCGTTGAGGATACAGATACGCAGTATTTT. Encoded protein: CSVEDTDTQYF.

DNA of the CDR3: TGTGCCAGTAGTATCAGCTCCTATAATTCACCCCTCCACTTT. It codes for CASSISSYNSPLHF. This sequence joins TRBV19 and TRBJ1-6; D is uncertain. The CDR3 length is 14 residues. Looked up from germline, CDR1 is LNHDA and CDR2 is SQIVND (reference sequence). V was clipped by 3 bases and J by 0 bases, with 3 bases between them.

V usage is TRBV12-3 or TRBV12-4 and J usage is TRBJ2-5; maybe TRBD2 (7 bases). The CDR3 sequence is 15 residues long. Trimming removed 4 bases at V and 0 bases at J, with 12 bases between. In DNA, the CDR3 is TGTGCCAGCAGTTCCATAGGGGGGGACCAAGAGACCCAGTACTTC. It translates to CASSSIGGDQETQYF.

This clonotype showed up just a few times. The gene calls are TRBV5-1 and TRBJ1-1; the D is unclear. The germline V and J ends were trimmed by 1 base and 3 bases, with 10 bases remaining between them. There are 14 residues in the CDR3. Germline V CDR1 and CDR2: SGHRS, YFSETQ. The chain's CDR3 is CASSLKSIDTEAFF. As DNA, the CDR3 is TGCGCCAGCAGCTTGAAAAGCATAGACACTGAAGCTTTCTTT.

CDR3 region: CASSSPEDEGLTDTQYF. The DNA of the CDR3 is TGTGCCAGCAGCTCCCCCGAGGATGAGGGCCTCACAGATACGCAGTATTTT. V is TRBV7-3 and J is TRBJ2-3; possibly TRBD2 for D (5 bases). V lost 4 bases and J 2 bases, leaving 19 bases between the germline ends. The CDR3 length is 17 residues. Germline V gives CDR1 SGHTA, CDR2 FQGTGA.

This clonotype was seen more than once but under ten times. V gene TRBV30 combines with J gene TRBJ2-1; 11 nucleotides match TRBD2. V gave up 0 bases and J gave up 10 bases; unmatched junction bases: 8. In germline, CDR1 is GTSNPN, CDR2 SVGIG (reference sequence). CDR3 size: 15 residues. This CDR3 reads CAWSVATSGGREQFF. The CDR3 DNA sequence: TGTGCCTGGAGTGTAGCCACTAGCGGGGGCCGCGAGCAGTTCTTC.

The sample holds a few counts of this clonotype. This chain joins TRBV24-1 and TRBJ2-5, with D perhaps matching TRBD2 (5 bases). Germline CDR1 reads KGHDR; CDR2 reads SFDVKD. The CDR3 sequence is 13 residues long. V lost 5 bases, J lost 3 bases, and 9 bases lay in between. CDR3 sequence: CATSGPAEETQYF. Here the CDR3 DNA reads TGTGCCACCAGTGGTCCAGCGGAAGAGACCCAGTACTTC.

The V and J genes are TRBV6-4 and TRBJ2-7; weak D call: TRBD2 (6 bases). The length of the CDR3 is 12 residues. V lost 11 bases and J 6 bases, leaving 17 bases between the germline ends. From germline, CDR1 is MRHNA and CDR2 SNTAGT. CDR3 DNA: TGTGCCTTCACTCTAGGGAGGCTCGAGCAGTACTTC. Translated, it gives CAFTLGRLEQYF.

This clonotype has a count of ten or more. The genes are TRBV5-1 and TRBJ1-2; 8 bases agree with TRBD1. J lost 6 bases, V lost 0 bases, and 4 bases had no gene match. Germline loops: CDR1 SGHRS, CDR2 YFSETQ. The CDR3 length is 14 residues. The chain's CDR3 is CASSLVGQGDGYTF. The CDR3 region has the DNA TGCGCCAGCAGCTTGGTAGGACAGGGTGATGGCTACACCTTC.

The chain has TRBV20-1 and TRBJ1-2; the D gene is possibly TRBD1 (5 bases). The V gene's germline CDR1 is DFQATT and CDR2 SNEGSKA (reference sequence). The CDR3 is 13 residues long. Deletions cut 3 bases from V and 6 bases from J, with 14 bases between. The CDR3 DNA sequence: TGCAGTGCTAGGAAGCCGGCGGGGGATGGCTACACCTTC. Residues: CSARKPAGDGYTF.

This clonotype was seen only a few times. The chain links TRBV5-1 to TRBJ2-3, with D perhaps being TRBD1 or TRBD2 (5 bases each). CDR1 is SGHRS and CDR2 is YFSETQ in the germline V gene. Trimming removed 7 bases from V and 4 bases from J, with 19 bases in between. The CDR3 consists of 15 residues. The CDR3 sequence is CASSMGVGAPDTQYF. The DNA for the CDR3 is TGCGCCAGCTCCATGGGGGTAGGGGCCCCAGATACGCAGTATTTT.

This chain joins TRBV12-3 or TRBV12-4 and TRBJ2-3, with 12 bases fitting TRBD2. The CDR3 contains 18 residues. The V segment lost 3 bases and the J segment 6 bases; nucleotides outside the gene matches: 13. CDR3 sequence reads: CASSFVASGGADLDTQYF. DNA for the CDR3: TGTGCCAGCAGTTTCGTGGCTAGCGGGGGGGCCGATCTGGATACGCAGTATTTT.

This clonotype has just a few counts. The V gene is TRBV6-1, the J gene TRBJ2-1, with D uncertain. This CDR3 region has 18 residues. Germline V CDR1 and CDR2: MNHNS, SASEGT. Trimming removed 7 bases at V and 0 bases at J, with 22 bases between. CDR3 protein: CASTPTLRANHSYNEQFF. As DNA, the CDR3 is TGTGCCAGCACTCCAACGCTCCGGGCCAACCACTCCTACAATGAGCAGTTCTTC.

V and J are TRBV6-2 or TRBV6-3 and TRBJ2-7; possibly TRBD1 or TRBD2 for D (5 bases each). Trimming pared 1 base from V and 6 bases from J, leaving 25 bases between. From germline, CDR1 is MNHEY and CDR2 SVGEGT. This CDR3 has 18 amino acids. For the CDR3, the DNA is TGTGCCAGCAGTTACTTGAGGCTAACACGGGGCGGTGGACGCGAGCAGTACTTC. It specifies CASSYLRLTRGGGREQYF.

The rearrangement links TRBV6-5 to TRBJ2-2; the D gene is possibly TRBD1 (6 bases). The CDR3 length is 15 residues. Per germline, CDR1 MNHEY and CDR2 SVGAGI. The ends were cut back, 4 bases at V and 0 bases at J, with 9 bases in the middle. The CDR3 protein is CASSFRDTNTGELFF. For the CDR3, the DNA is TGTGCCAGCAGTTTTAGGGACACGAACACCGGGGAGCTGTTTTTT.

The genes are TRBV7-9 and TRBJ1-6; tentatively, D is TRBD1 (6 bases). This CDR3 is 14 amino acids long. Germline V gene sequence: CDR1 SEHNR, CDR2 FQNEAQ (reference sequence). Trimming shortened V by 5 bases and J by 9 bases, and 14 bases separated the two germline ends. The CDR3, as DNA: TGTGCCAGCAGCCTAGGACAGTTCGGTTCACCCCTCCACTTT. This gives the protein CASSLGQFGSPLHF.

This clonotype was seen ten or more times. This chain joins TRBV6-5 and TRBJ1-1; 7 positions match TRBD1. V was pared by 6 bases and J by 4 bases, with 8 bases of the junction left unmatched. This CDR3 is 14 amino acids long. Germline V gives CDR1 MNHEY, CDR2 SVGAGI. DNA of the CDR3: TGTGCCAGCAGATTACAGGGGATGGGCACTGAAGCTTTCTTT. Its protein is CASRLQGMGTEAFF.

This clonotype has more than one count but fewer than ten. V usage is TRBV7-2 and J usage is TRBJ2-7; possibly TRBD1 for D (5 bases). This CDR3 contains 13 residues. Trimming took 5 bases from V and 0 from J, leaving 8 bases between them. Germline V gene data show CDR1 as SGHTA and CDR2 as FQGNSA. CDR3 protein: CASSRQSSYEQYV. For the CDR3, the DNA is TGTGCCAGCAGCAGACAGAGCTCCTACGAGCAGTACGTC.

This clonotype was seen many times. The chain combines TRBV12-3 or TRBV12-4 with TRBJ2-7, with 7 bases matching TRBD1. The trim removed 5 bases at V and 2 bases at J, leaving 9 bases unmatched. The CDR3 is made up of 15 amino acids. The CDR3 loop is CASSPPGQRPYEQYF. The DNA for the CDR3 is TGTGCCAGCAGTCCCCCGGGACAGCGACCCTACGAGCAGTACTTC.

The sample holds a few counts of this clonotype. The gene calls are TRBV6-5 and TRBJ1-2; D gene ambiguous. V was shortened by 0 bases and J by 7 bases, with 18 bases between the two germline ends. The germline CDR1 and CDR2 sequences are MNHEY and SVGAGI. This CDR3 contains 16 residues. The CDR3 DNA sequence: TGTGCCAGCAGTTACTCGCCCCCCGCCGACTGGCCTGGCTACACCTTC. Encoded protein: CASSYSPPADWPGYTF.

This chain uses TRBV20-1 with TRBJ2-1, with D perhaps assigned TRBD1 or TRBD2 (6 bases each). V shed 5 bases and J shed 4 bases, with 18 bases lying between them. The germline V gene encodes CDR1 DFQATT and CDR2 SNEGSKA (reference sequence). The CDR3 is 15 amino acids. The CDR3 loop is CSAARRRGIYNEQFF. CDR3 in DNA: TGCAGTGCTGCCCGAAGGAGGGGGATTTACAATGAGCAGTTCTTC.

This clonotype was picked up a small number of times. This chain links TRBV5-1 with TRBJ2-6, with D maybe TRBD1 (5 bases). Germline V gene sequence: CDR1 SGHRS, CDR2 YFSETQ. Trimming pared 1 base from V and 2 bases from J, leaving 10 bases between. The CDR3 has 16 amino acids. CDR3 loop: CASSLIARAGANVLTF. The DNA of the CDR3 is TGCGCCAGCAGCTTGATAGCCAGGGCTGGGGCCAACGTCCTGACTTTC.

This clonotype came up a few times. This chain joins TRBV7-9 and TRBJ2-7; D ambiguous. Germline CDR1 SEHNR, CDR2 FQNEAQ (reference sequence). The length of the CDR3 is 12 residues. V was trimmed by 3 bases and J by 3 bases, leaving 6 bases between them. The CDR3 DNA follows: TGTGCCAGCAGCTTCTTGGGCTACGAGCAGTACTTC. Translated, it gives CASSFLGYEQYF.

V gene TRBV11-2 combines with J gene TRBJ1-1; tentatively, D is TRBD1 (6 bases). The ends were cut back, 1 base at V and 3 bases at J, with 15 bases in the middle. The CDR3 length is 16 residues. In germline, CDR1 is SGHAT, CDR2 FQNNGV. The CDR3 DNA follows: TGTGCCAGCAGCTTAGTGGTTGGGGGGCTGCACACTGAAGCTTTCTTT. Protein product: CASSLVVGGLHTEAFF.

There are many counts of this clonotype. The chain has TRBV24-1 and TRBJ2-7; D possibly uses TRBD1 or TRBD2 (6 bases each). Per the germline V gene, CDR1 is KGHDR and CDR2 is SFDVKD. This CDR3 is built from 14 residues. V lost 2 bases and J 6 bases, leaving 13 bases between the germline ends. The CDR3 spells CATSDSSGAGEQYF. Written as DNA, the CDR3 is TGTGCCACCAGTGATTCATCGGGGGCGGGCGAGCAGTACTTC.

In this sample, this clonotype turned up many times. The chain employs TRBV7-2 and TRBJ2-7; D perhaps matches TRBD1 (6 bases). Trimming shortened V by 0 bases and J by 2 bases, and 8 bases separated the two germline ends. CDR1 SGHTA and CDR2 FQGNSA come from the germline V gene. This CDR3 region has 14 residues. In nucleotides, the CDR3 is TGTGCCAGCAGCTTAGCGGCAGGGGCCTACGAGCAGTACGTC. This gives the protein CASSLAAGAYEQYV.

Only a few counts were recorded for this clonotype. This rearrangement joins TRBV7-9 to TRBJ2-1, with D perhaps TRBD1 (5 bases). CDR1 SEHNR and CDR2 FQNEAQ come from the germline V gene (reference sequence). With 5 bases removed from V and 8 bases from J, the gap between germline ends came to 22 bases. This CDR3 has 16 amino acids. The CDR3 sequence: CASSVRYNRSFDEQFF. DNA of the CDR3: TGTGCCAGCAGCGTAAGATATAACAGGTCTTTCGATGAGCAGTTCTTC.

This clonotype showed up just a few times. This chain links TRBV23-1 with TRBJ2-3, with TRBD2 matching 13 bases. TRBV23-1 is designated an ORF whose function remains uncertain. The CDR3 extends over 20 amino acids. The J segment lost 5 bases and the V segment lost 8 bases, leaving 22 bases of the junction unmatched. The CDR3 loop reads CASGHSRIPGLAGDKDTQYF. The CDR3 nucleotides read TGCGCCAGCGGACATTCACGAATCCCAGGACTAGCGGGGGATAAAGATACGCAGTATTTT.

This clonotype was counted only a few times. This chain joins TRBV6-1 and TRBJ2-5; perhaps TRBD2 as D (5 bases). Trimming left V 4 bases short and J 5 bases short, with 17 bases between. The germline V gene encodes CDR1 MNHNS and CDR2 SASEGT. This CDR3 has 15 residues. The CDR3 sequence is CASSGRSSQRETQYF. The CDR3 DNA reads as TGTGCCAGCAGTGGCCGCTCAAGCCAGCGGGAGACCCAGTACTTC.